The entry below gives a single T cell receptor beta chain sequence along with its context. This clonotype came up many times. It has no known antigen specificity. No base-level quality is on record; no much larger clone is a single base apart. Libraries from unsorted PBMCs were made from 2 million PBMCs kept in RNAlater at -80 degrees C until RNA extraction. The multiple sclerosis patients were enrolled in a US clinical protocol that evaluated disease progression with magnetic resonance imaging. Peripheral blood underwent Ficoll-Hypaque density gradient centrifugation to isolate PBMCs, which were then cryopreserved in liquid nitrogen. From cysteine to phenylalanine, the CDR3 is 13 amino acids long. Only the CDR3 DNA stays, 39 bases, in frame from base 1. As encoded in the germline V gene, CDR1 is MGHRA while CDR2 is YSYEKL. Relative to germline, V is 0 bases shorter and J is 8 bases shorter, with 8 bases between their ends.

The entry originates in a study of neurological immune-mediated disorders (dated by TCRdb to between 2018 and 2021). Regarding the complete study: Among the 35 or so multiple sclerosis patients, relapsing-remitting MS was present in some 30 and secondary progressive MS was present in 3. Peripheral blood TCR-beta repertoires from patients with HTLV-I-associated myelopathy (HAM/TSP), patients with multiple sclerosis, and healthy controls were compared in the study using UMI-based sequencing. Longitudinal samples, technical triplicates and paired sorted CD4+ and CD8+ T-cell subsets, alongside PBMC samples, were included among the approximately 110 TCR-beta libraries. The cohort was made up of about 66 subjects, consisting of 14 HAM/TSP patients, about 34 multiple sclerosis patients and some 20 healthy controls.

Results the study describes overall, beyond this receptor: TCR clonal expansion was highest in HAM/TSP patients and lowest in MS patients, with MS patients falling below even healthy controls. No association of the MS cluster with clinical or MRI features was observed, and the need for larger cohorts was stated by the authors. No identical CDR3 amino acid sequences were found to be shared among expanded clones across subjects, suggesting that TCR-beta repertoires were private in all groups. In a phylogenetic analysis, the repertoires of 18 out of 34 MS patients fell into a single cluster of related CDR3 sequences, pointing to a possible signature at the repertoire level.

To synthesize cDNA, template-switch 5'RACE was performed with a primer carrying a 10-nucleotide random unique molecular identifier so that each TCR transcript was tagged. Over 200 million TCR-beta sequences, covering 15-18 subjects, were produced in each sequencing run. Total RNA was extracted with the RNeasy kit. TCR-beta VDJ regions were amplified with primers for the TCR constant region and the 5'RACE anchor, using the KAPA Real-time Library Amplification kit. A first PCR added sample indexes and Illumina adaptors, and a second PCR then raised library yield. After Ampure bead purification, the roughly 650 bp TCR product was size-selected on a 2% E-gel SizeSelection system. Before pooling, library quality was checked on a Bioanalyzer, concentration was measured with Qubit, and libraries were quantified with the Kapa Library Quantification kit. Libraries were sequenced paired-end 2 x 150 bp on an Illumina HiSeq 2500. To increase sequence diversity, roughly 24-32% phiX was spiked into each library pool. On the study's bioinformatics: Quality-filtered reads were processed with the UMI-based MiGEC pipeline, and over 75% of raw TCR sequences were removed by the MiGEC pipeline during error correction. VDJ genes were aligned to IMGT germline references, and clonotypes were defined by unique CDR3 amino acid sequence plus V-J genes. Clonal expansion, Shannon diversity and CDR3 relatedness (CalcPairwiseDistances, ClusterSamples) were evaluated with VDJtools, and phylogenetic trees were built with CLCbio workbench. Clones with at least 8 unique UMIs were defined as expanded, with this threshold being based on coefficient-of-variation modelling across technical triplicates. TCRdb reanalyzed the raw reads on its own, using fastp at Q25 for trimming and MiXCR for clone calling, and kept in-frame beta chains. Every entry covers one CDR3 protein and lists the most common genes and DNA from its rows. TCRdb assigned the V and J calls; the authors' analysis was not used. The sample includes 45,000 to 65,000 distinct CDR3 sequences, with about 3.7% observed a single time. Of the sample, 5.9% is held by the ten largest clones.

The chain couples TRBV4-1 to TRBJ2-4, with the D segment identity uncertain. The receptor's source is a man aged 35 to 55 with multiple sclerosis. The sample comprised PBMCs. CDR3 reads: CASSQDRSDIQYF. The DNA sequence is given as TGCGCCAGCAGCCAAGATAGGTCGGACATTCAGTACTTC.